This TCR beta chain was profiled in a study of HIV-infected patients and healthy controls. Whole blood was used without fractionation, so all unsorted peripheral T cells were included. About 450 ng RNA was reverse transcribed with alpha and beta constant-region primers. Separate chain-specific third strand synthesis with multiplexing indices produced the alpha and beta libraries. TCRdb re-called the 5' RACE reads with MiXCR, one entry per CDR3 protein. The sample has under 20,000 distinct CDR3 sequences; approximately 9.6% are singletons. This clonotype was seen a single time. The sequence was collected from an adult in good health. The sample taken for sequencing was blood.

This chain's CDR3 is CASRSRSGNTIYF. CDR3 DNA sequence: TGTGCCAGCAGATCACGCTCTGGAAACACCATATATTTT. This chain connects TRBV6-6 to TRBJ1-3; D unresolved. This CDR3 contains 13 residues. Between the trimmed V and J ends, which lost 6 bases and 0 bases, there was a span of 6 bases. Per the germline V gene, CDR1 is MNHNY and CDR2 is SVGAGI (reference sequence).